A selection of T cell receptor beta chains follows, all from one sample in a study of blood T cell repertoires in COVID-19. The repertoire was sequenced with immunoSEQ multiplex PCR; TCRdb's copy has only in-frame clones and lacks some. Of 200,000 to 250,000 clones in the sample, about four fifths were seen once. The sample taken for sequencing was PBMCs or T cells enriched from blood (not recorded which). The receptors stem from a woman between 40 and 55 years old with acute COVID-19. Each CDR3 is given with its conserved first and last residue. Each record gives: clone size, D gene, V gene, J gene, CDR3 DNA, CDR3 protein. The D gene is left open where the match is weak. The listing skips clone size in some rows; elsewhere it reads once, few, many or a size class.

>-|TRBD1|TRBV19|TRBJ2-2
TGTGCCAGTAGCACTGGACAGGGGGCGCGAACCGGGGAGCTGTTTTTT
CASSTGQGARTGELFF
>-|TRBD1|TRBV27|TRBJ1-5
TGTGCCAGCAGACCCGGACAGGGAGGGAATCAGCCCCAGCATTTT
CASRPGQGGNQPQHF
>few|TRBD2|TRBV12-3/TRBV12-4|TRBJ2-1
TGTGCCAGCAGTGTCCGGGGGGAGGGCGAGCAGTTCTTC
CASSVRGEGEQFF
>-|-|TRBV4-3|TRBJ1-1
TGCGCCAGCAGCCAAGATCCCGTATGGGGGGAGAACACTGAAGCTTTCTTT
CASSQDPVWGENTEAFF
>-|-|TRBV5-1|TRBJ1-2
TGCGCCAGCAGCTTGGTCCAGACCACTATGAAGGGCTACACCTTC
CASSLVQTTMKGYTF
>many|-|TRBV19|TRBJ1-5
TGTGCCAGTAGTATTGGGCGCCGGAATCAGCCCCAGCATTTT
CASSIGRRNQPQHF
>-|-|TRBV12-3/TRBV12-4|TRBJ1-6
TGTGCCAGCAGTTTGCAGGGGAATTCACCCCTCCACTTT
CASSLQGNSPLHF
>-|-|TRBV6-1|TRBJ1-5
TGTGCCAGCAGTGAAGCGCAGGGTTGGCAGCCCCAGCATTTT
CASSEAQGWQPQHF
>few|-|TRBV19|TRBJ1-1
TGTGCCAGTACCAGGAATTGGGGGGGGAGGACTGAAGCTTTCTTT
CASTRNWGGRTEAFF
>few|-|TRBV18|TRBJ2-1
TGTGCCAGCTCACTTACGGGAGCCTACAATGAGCAGTTCTTC
CASSLTGAYNEQFF
>-|TRBD1|TRBV14|TRBJ1-1
TGTGCCAGCAGCCAACAAAACAGGGGGAGGAACACTGAAGCTTTCTTT
CASSQQNRGRNTEAFF